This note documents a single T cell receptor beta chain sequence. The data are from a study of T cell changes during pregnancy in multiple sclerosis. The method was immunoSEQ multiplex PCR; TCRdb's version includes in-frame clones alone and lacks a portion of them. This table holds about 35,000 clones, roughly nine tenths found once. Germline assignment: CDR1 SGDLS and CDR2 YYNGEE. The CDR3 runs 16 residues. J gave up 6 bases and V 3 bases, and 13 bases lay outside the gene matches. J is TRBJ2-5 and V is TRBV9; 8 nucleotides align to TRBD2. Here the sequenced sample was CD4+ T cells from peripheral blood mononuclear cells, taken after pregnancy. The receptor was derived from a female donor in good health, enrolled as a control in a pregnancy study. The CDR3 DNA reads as TGTGCCAGCAGCGGGGGAAGCGGGGGCATGAGAAAGACCCAGTACTTC. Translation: CASSGGSGGMRKTQYF.